The 18 T cell receptor beta chains below come from one sample, sequenced in a study of cytotoxic CD8 clonotypes in ibrutinib-treated CLL. Using immunoSEQ multiplex PCR, the repertoire was profiled, and TCRdb retains in-frame clones only, with some absent. The sample holds 50,000 to 70,000 clones, about 54% seen once. Sequencing used PBMCs, obtained at disease progression, from a patient treated with ibrutinib. The origin of the receptors is a human donor with chronic lymphocytic leukemia.

The rearrangement uses TRBV15 and TRBJ1-1, with D possibly matching TRBD1 (5 bases). Trimming took 1 base from V and 4 from J, leaving 16 bases between them. CDR1 is LNHNV, CDR2 YYDKDF, per germline (reference sequence). This CDR3 has 16 amino acids. The CDR3 loop reads CATSRGPVSGLTEAFF. DNA of the CDR3: TGTGCCACCAGCAGAGGACCGGTGTCAGGGCTCACTGAAGCTTTCTTT.

V usage is TRBV5-6 and J usage is TRBJ2-5; maybe TRBD1 (6 bases). V gave up 2 bases and J gave up 1 base, with 9 bases separating them. The CDR3 covers 14 residues. Looked up from germline, CDR1 is SGHDT and CDR2 is YYEEEE. CDR3 residues: CASSFGQSQETQYF. Written as DNA, the CDR3 is TGTGCCAGCAGCTTCGGACAGTCCCAAGAGACCCAGTACTTC.

The chain carries TRBV15 and TRBJ2-7; 7 bases match TRBD1. The germline V gene has CDR1 LNHNV and CDR2 YYDKDF (reference sequence). Trimming cost V 3 bases and J 3 bases; bases outside gene matches: 5. This CDR3 is built from 14 residues. CDR3 region: CATSRGTEYYEQYF. CDR3 DNA: TGTGCCACCAGCAGGGGGACAGAGTACTACGAGCAGTACTTC.

This clone has more than one count but fewer than ten. The CDR3 DNA reads TGTGCCAGCAGTTGGGGACACACCCTCCACTTT. Its protein product is CASSWGHTLHF. The chain carries TRBV27 and TRBJ1-6, with D possibly TRBD1 on 6 matching bases. Between the trimmed V and J ends, which lost 4 bases and 14 bases, there was a span of 9 bases. This CDR3 is 11 amino acids long. Per germline, CDR1 MNHEY and CDR2 SMNVEV (reference sequence).

Details on this clone: The sample holds other DNA sequences that translate to the same CDR3. The V gene is TRBV18, the J gene TRBJ1-4; possibly TRBD1 for D (5 bases). Germline CDR1 KGHSH, CDR2 LQKENI. The CDR3 contains 14 residues. Trimming removed 3 bases at V and 4 bases at J, with 9 bases between. This chain's CDR3 is CASSPDRLNEKLFF. CDR3 coding DNA: TGTGCCAGCTCACCCGACAGACTTAATGAAAAACTGTTTTTT. The whole variable domain, remainder taken from reference TRBV18 and TRBJ1-4, is NAGVMQNPRHLVRRRGQEARLRCSPMKGHSHVYWYRQLPEEGLKFMVYLQKENIIDESGMPKERFSAEFPKEGPSILRIQQVVRGDSAAYFCASSPDRLNEKLFFGSGTQLSVL.

The chain is built from TRBV11-2 and TRBJ2-7, with D hard to call. This CDR3 contains 12 residues. Trimming left V 0 bases short and J 6 bases short, with 6 bases between. Germline lookup yields CDR1 SGHAT and CDR2 FQNNGV. As DNA, the CDR3 is TGTGCCAGCAGCTTAGAACCAACCGAGCAGTACTTC. As protein: CASSLEPTEQYF.

V is TRBV6-5 and J is TRBJ2-7; 9 bases are a match to TRBD1. The CDR3 contains 15 residues. Germline CDR1 and CDR2: MNHEY and SVGAGI. V lost 6 bases, J lost 2 bases, and 8 bases stayed unmatched. The DNA of the CDR3 is TGTGCCAGCAGCCCCTTGACAGGGGGAACCTACGAGCAGTACTTC. Translating it yields CASSPLTGGTYEQYF.

The J gene is TRBJ1-2, the V gene TRBV2, with D perhaps TRBD1 (5 bases). This CDR3 contains 14 residues. CDR1 and CDR2 from the germline V gene are SNHLY and FYNNEI. The V end was cut by 6 bases, the J end by 2 bases, with 13 bases between. CDR3 loop: CASRLGGTNYGYTF. The CDR3 nucleotides are TGTGCCAGCAGGTTGGGGGGGACGAACTATGGCTACACCTTC.

V and J are TRBV9 and TRBJ2-3; D perhaps matches TRBD1 (6 bases). This CDR3 is 15 amino acids long. In germline, CDR1 is SGDLS, CDR2 YYNGEE. V was shortened by 3 bases and J by 4 bases, with 15 bases between the two germline ends. The DNA of the CDR3 is TGTGCCAGCAGCGAACAGGGAAGGAAAGCAGATACGCAGTATTTT. The encoded protein is CASSEQGRKADTQYF.

This clone was seen a few times. The CDR3 bases are TGTGCCAGCAGCTCCTCTGCCCAAAAACTGTTTTTT. Translated, it gives CASSSSAQKLFF. V usage is TRBV11-2 and J usage is TRBJ1-4; D gene ambiguous. The ends were cut back, 4 bases at V and 9 bases at J, with 9 bases in the middle. Germline V gene sequence: CDR1 SGHAT, CDR2 FQNNGV. The CDR3 is 12 amino acids. The variable domain in full, with the rest retrieved from reference TRBV11-2 and TRBJ1-4, is EAGVAQSPRYKIIEKRQSVAFWCNPISGHATLYWYQQILGQGPKLLIQFQNNGVVDDSQLPKDRFSAERLKGVDSTLKIQPAKLEDSAVYLCASSSSAQKLFFGSGTQLSVL.

The V gene is TRBV28, the J gene TRBJ1-2; no clear D. V was cut by 10 bases and J by 0 bases, with 9 bases left in between. Germline CDR1 reads MDHEN; CDR2 reads SYDVKM. This CDR3 is built from 12 residues. CDR3 protein: CATPSANYGYTF. The CDR3 coding sequence is TGTGCCACCCCTTCAGCTAACTATGGCTACACCTTC.

This clone was picked up a small number of times. The rearrangement links TRBV6-1 to TRBJ2-2; D gene uncertain. CDR3 size: 14 residues. Trimming took off 4 bases at V and 9 bases at J, with 15 bases between the two ends. Germline V gene data show CDR1 as MNHNS and CDR2 as SASEGT. The CDR3 DNA sequence: TGTGCCAGCAGTGCGGCCATGGAGCGTCGGGAGCTGTTTTTT. This sequence encodes CASSAAMERRELFF.

This chain connects TRBV5-6 to TRBJ1-2; 8 bases agree with TRBD1. Germline lookup yields CDR1 SGHDT and CDR2 YYEEEE. With 4 bases clipped from V and 4 bases from J, the junction kept 15 bases outside the gene matches. CDR3 size: 17 residues. The CDR3 DNA reads TGTGCCAGCAGCCCTCGGACGGGAGGGCAGGGGGCCTATGGCTACACCTTC. Its translation: CASSPRTGGQGAYGYTF.

The rearrangement joins TRBV6-1 to TRBJ2-7, with D possibly TRBD1 on 6 matching bases. V lost 2 bases to trimming and J lost 6 bases, with 20 bases between them. Germline V gene lookup returns CDR1 MNHNS and CDR2 SASEGT. The CDR3 totals 16 residues. CDR3 DNA sequence: TGTGCCAGCAGTGAACGTCAAGGGGCAGGGGCCTCCGAGCAGTACTTC. Translating gives CASSERQGAGASEQYF.

This clone was seen only a few times. The J gene is TRBJ2-2, the V gene TRBV18; 9 positions match TRBD1. V shed 2 bases, J shed 3 bases, and the junction held 4 bases outside the gene matches. The CDR3 has 16 amino acids. Germline CDR1 KGHSH, CDR2 LQKENI. CDR3 DNA sequence: TGTGCCAGCTCACCAACAGGGGGCTCCTACACCGGGGAGCTGTTTTTT. This sequence encodes CASSPTGGSYTGELFF.

Concerning this clone itself: As the CDR3 is not closed by the conserved phenylalanine or tryptophan, this likely results from a read error. No DNA is shown, since the ends of the CDR3 on it are uncertain; the CDR3 is the one TCRdb lists. The chain carries TRBV18 and TRBJ1-2. Germline loops: CDR1 KGHSH, CDR2 LQKENI. With termini counted, the CDR3 has 13 amino acids. The CDR3: CASSDSGTSRLQN.

V usage is TRBV2 and J usage is TRBJ1-4, with TRBD1 as a possible D gene (5 bases). V lost 5 bases to trimming and J lost 0 bases, with 13 bases between them. CDR1 and CDR2 (germline): SNHLY, FYNNEI. The length of the CDR3 is 16 residues. The CDR3 bases are TGTGCCAGCAGTCGGGCAGGGACCCCAACTAATGAAAAACTGTTTTTT. Residues: CASSRAGTPTNEKLFF.

V and J are TRBV5-1 and TRBJ1-2; tentative D call: TRBD1 (6 bases). Trimming pared 2 bases from V and 8 bases from J, leaving 13 bases between. Germline CDR1 SGHRS, CDR2 YFSETQ. This CDR3 comprises 13 residues. The CDR3 DNA reads TGCGCCAGCAGCTTCCGGGACAACAAAGGCTACACCTTC. Encoded protein: CASSFRDNKGYTF.